Presented here are 5 T cell receptor beta chains from one specimen sequenced in a study of technical replicates of blood from four donors. Assay used: immunoSEQ multiplex PCR; TCRdb lists only in-frame clones, some missing. In the table there are some 80,000 clones, about 97% of which are singletons. The material sequenced was T cells isolated from PBMCs. The receptor source for this set is a human donor in good health.

CDR3 sequence (DNA): TGCAGCGTTGAAGGTCTTCTAAGGGACAGGGGAAGCACTGAAGCTTTCTTT. Protein sequence: CSVEGLLRDRGSTEAFF. The V gene is TRBV29-1, the J gene TRBJ1-1, with 10 nucleotides matching TRBD1. Germline lookup yields CDR1 SQVTM and CDR2 ANQGSEA. This CDR3 spans 17 amino acids. The V and J ends lost 1 base and 4 bases, in that order; junction bases with no gene match: 12. The variable domain in full, with the rest retrieved from reference TRBV29-1 and TRBJ1-1, is SAVISQKPSRDICQRGTSLTIQCQVDSQVTMMFWYRQQPGQSLTLIATANQGSEATYESGFVIDKFPISRPNLTFSTLTVSNMSPEDSSIYLCSVEGLLRDRGSTEAFFGQGTRLTVV.

This clone has just one count. The rearrangement links TRBV2 to TRBJ1-1, with D perhaps TRBD1 (5 bases). The germline V gene has CDR1 SNHLY and CDR2 FYNNEI. The CDR3 totals 13 residues. V was shortened by 5 bases and J by 1 base, with 8 bases between the two germline ends. CDR3 in amino acids: CASSNTGNTEAFF. In DNA, the CDR3 is TGTGCCAGCAGTAACACAGGGAACACTGAAGCTTTCTTT. The variable domain in full, completed from reference TRBV2 and TRBJ1-1, reads EPEVTQTPSHQVTQMGQEVILRCVPISNHLYFYWYRQILGQKVEFLVSFYNNEISEKSEIFDDQFSVERPDGSNFTLKIRSTKLEDSAMYFCASSNTGNTEAFFGQGTRLTVV.

The chain employs TRBV30 and TRBJ2-1, with D unresolved. The length of the CDR3 is 12 residues. Trimming pared 2 bases from V and 4 bases from J, leaving 6 bases between. The germline V gene has CDR1 GTSNPN and CDR2 SVGIG (reference sequence). The CDR3 DNA follows: TGTGCCTGGAGTTTAGAGTACAATGAGCAGTTCTTC. Translating gives CAWSLEYNEQFF.

The chain employs TRBV10-3 and TRBJ2-2; D ambiguous. V lost 8 bases to trimming and J lost 4 bases, with 5 bases between them. The CDR3 contains 11 residues. Per germline, CDR1 ENHRY and CDR2 SYGVKD. The CDR3 sequence: CAIGGTGELFF. CDR3 sequence (DNA): TGTGCCATCGGCGGCACCGGGGAGCTGTTTTTT.

The chain links TRBV19 to TRBJ2-2; TRBD2 matches 8 bases. Germline V CDR1 and CDR2: LNHDA, SQIVND (reference sequence). The CDR3 sequence is 15 residues long. V lost 5 bases, J lost 8 bases, and 10 bases stayed unmatched. For the CDR3, the DNA is TGTGCCAGTAGTTCACTGACTAGCGTGGCTGGGGAGCTGTTTTTT. This encodes CASSSLTSVAGELFF. Using reference TRBV19 and TRBJ2-2 for the parts outside the CDR3, the full variable domain is DGGITQSPKYLFRKEGQNVTLSCEQNLNHDAMYWYRQDPGQGLRLIYYSQIVNDFQKGDIAEGYSVSREKKESFPLTVTSAQKNPTAFYLCASSSLTSVAGELFFGEGSRLTVL.